This T cell receptor beta chain comes out of a study of identical twins. Findings and limits, study-wide: Excess twin sharing in beta out-of-frame sequences was weaker.

Details on this clonotype: Its antigen is undetermined.

A template switching step contributed a universal primer site, while unique molecular identifiers were present in the cDNA. TCRdb re-derived calls from the 5' RACE reads in MiXCR, one entry per CDR3 protein. The profile shows approximately 550,000 distinct CDR3 sequences, around 20% of them singletons. CDR1 and CDR2 (germline): KGHDR, SFDVKD. The CDR3 is 18 amino acids. The trim removed 2 bases at V and 3 bases at J, leaving 6 bases unmatched. The same sample was also used in a study of yellow fever vaccine responses in identical twins. According to that study: Reportedly, the response of twins' T cells to the vaccine seemed partly convergent, partly personalized.

The clonotype originates from a young woman in good health. Sample: CD4+ T cells sorted from blood. The chain couples TRBV24-1 to TRBJ2-7; 16 bases match TRBD2. The CDR3 region has the DNA TGTGCCACCAGTGATTCTGGGACTAGCGGGAGGGCCGGCTACGAGCAGTACTTC. Translating it yields CATSDSGTSGRAGYEQYF.